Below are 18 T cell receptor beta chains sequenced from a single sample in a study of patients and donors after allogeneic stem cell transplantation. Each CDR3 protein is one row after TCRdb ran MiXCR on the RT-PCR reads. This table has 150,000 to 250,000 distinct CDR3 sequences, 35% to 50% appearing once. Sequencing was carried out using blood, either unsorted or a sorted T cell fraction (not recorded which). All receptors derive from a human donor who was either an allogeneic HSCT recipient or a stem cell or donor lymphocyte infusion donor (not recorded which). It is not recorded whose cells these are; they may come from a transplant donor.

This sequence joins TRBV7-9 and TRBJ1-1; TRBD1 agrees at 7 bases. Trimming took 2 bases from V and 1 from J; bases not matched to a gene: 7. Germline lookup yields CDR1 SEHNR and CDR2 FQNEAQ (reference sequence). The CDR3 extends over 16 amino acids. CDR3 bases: TGTGCCAGCAGCTTAAGGAAAAGGACAGGGAACACTGAAGCTTTCTTT. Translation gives CASSLRKRTGNTEAFF.

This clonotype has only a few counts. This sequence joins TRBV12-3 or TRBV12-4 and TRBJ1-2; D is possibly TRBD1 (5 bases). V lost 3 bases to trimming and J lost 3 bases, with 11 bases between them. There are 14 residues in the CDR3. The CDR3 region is CASSFPGTDYGYTF. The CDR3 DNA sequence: TGTGCCAGCAGTTTCCCCGGGACTGACTATGGCTACACCTTC.

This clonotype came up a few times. The CDR3 spells CASSPPVVGGAGEKLFF. The CDR3 DNA reads TGTGCCAGCAGCCCGCCCGTAGTTGGGGGCGCAGGGGAAAAACTGTTTTTT. The rearrangement links TRBV7-8 to TRBJ1-4, with a tentative D call TRBD1 (6 bases). Trimming cost V 5 bases and J 8 bases, with 24 bases left between them. This CDR3 comprises 17 residues. Germline CDR1 SGHVS, CDR2 FQNEAQ.

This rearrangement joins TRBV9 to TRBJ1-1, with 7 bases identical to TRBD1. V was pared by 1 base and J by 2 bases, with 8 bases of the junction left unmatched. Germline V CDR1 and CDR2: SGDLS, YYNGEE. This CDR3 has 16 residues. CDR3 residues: CASSVSPGTANTEAFF. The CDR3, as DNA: TGTGCCAGCAGCGTAAGTCCCGGGACAGCTAACACTGAAGCTTTCTTT.

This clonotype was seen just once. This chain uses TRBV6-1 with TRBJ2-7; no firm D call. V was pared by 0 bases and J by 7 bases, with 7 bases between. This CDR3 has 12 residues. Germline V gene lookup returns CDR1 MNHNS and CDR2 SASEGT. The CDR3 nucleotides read TGTGCCAGCAGTGAAGCGCGAGAAGAGCAGTACTTC. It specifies CASSEAREEQYF.

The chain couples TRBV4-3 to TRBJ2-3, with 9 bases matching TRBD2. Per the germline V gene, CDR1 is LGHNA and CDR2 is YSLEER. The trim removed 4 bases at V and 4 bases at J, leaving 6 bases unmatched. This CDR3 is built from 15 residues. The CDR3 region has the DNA TGCGCCAGCAGCCTCGGACTAGCGATGGCAGATACGCAGTATTTT. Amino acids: CASSLGLAMADTQYF.

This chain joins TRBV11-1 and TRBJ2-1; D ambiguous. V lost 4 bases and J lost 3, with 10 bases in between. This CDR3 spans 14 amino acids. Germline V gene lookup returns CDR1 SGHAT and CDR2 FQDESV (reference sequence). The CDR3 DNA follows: TGTGCCAGCAGCTCCCCAGCATTCTACAATGAGCAGTTCTTC. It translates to CASSSPAFYNEQFF.

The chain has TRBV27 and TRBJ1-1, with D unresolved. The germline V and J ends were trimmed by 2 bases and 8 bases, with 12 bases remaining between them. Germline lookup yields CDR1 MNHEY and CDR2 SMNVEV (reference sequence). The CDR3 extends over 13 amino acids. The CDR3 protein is CASSLGLQLEAFF. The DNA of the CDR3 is TGTGCCAGCAGTTTAGGACTGCAACTAGAAGCTTTCTTT.

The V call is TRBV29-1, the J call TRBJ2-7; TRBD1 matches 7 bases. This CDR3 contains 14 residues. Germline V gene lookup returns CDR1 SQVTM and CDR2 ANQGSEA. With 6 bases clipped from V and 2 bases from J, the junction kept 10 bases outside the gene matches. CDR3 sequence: CSVQSGQPPYEQYF. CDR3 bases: TGCAGCGTCCAATCGGGACAGCCCCCCTACGAGCAGTACTTC.

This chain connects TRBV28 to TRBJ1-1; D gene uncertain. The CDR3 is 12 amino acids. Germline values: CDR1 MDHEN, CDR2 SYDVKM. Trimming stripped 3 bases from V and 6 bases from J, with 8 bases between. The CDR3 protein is CASSLEGPEAFF. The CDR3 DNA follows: TGTGCCAGCAGTTTGGAGGGCCCTGAAGCTTTCTTT.

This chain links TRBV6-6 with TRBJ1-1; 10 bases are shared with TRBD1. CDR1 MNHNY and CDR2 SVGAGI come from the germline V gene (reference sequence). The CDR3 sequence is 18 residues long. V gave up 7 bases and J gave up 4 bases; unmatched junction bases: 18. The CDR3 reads CASIPLGTGVVISTEAFF. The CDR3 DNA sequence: TGTGCCAGCATTCCCCTTGGGACAGGGGTAGTTATTAGCACTGAAGCTTTCTTT.

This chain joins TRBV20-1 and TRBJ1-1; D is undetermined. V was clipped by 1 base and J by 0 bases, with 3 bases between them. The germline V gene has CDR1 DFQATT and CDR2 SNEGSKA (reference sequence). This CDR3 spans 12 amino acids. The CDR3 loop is CSARGVNTEAFF. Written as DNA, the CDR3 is TGCAGTGCTAGAGGCGTGAACACTGAAGCTTTCTTT.

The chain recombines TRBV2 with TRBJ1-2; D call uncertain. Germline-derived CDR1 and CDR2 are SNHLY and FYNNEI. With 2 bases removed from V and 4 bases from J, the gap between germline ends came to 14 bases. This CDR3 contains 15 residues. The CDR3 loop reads CASSENSAISYGYTF. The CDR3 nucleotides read TGTGCCAGCAGTGAAAACAGCGCGATCTCCTATGGCTACACCTTC.

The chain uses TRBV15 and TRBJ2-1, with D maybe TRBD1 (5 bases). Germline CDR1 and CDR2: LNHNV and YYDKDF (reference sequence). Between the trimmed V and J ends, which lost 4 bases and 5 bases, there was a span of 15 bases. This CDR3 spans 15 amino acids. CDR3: CATSTEQQGNNEQFF. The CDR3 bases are TGTGCCACCAGCACAGAGCAGCAGGGTAACAATGAGCAGTTCTTC. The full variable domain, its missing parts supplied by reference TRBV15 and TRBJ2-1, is DAMVIQNPRYQVTQFGKPVTLSCSQTLNHNVMYWYQQKSSQAPKLLFHYYDKDFNNEADTPDNFQSRRPNTSFCFLDIRSPGLGDTAMYLCATSTEQQGNNEQFFGPGTRLTVL.

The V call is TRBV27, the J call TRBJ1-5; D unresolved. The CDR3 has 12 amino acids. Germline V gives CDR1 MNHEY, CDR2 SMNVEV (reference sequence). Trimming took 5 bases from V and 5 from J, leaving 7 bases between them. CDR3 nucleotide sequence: TGTGCCAGCAGTACCCTAGATCAGCCCCAGCATTTT. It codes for CASSTLDQPQHF.

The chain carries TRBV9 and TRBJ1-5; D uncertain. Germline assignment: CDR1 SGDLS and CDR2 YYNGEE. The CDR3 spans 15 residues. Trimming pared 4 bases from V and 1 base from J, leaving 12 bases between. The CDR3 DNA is TGTGCCAGCAGCCCGGGAGGGTTGAGCAATCAGCCCCAGCATTTT. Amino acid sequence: CASSPGGLSNQPQHF.

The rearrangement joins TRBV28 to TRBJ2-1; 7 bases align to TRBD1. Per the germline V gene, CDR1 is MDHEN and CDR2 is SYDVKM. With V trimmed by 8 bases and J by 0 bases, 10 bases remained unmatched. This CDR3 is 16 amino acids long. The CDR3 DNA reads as TGTGCCAGCTGGGTAACAGGGGTCAACTCCTACAATGAGCAGTTCTTC. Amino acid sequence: CASWVTGVNSYNEQFF.

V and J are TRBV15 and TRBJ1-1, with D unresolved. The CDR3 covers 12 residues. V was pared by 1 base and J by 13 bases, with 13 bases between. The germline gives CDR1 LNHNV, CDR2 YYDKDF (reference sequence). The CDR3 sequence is CATSRVGAEGFF. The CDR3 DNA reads TGTGCCACCAGCAGAGTTGGAGCGGAGGGTTTCTTT.